This T cell receptor beta chain was recorded in a study of T cells expressing NK-cell markers. CDR3 length: 14 amino acids. CDR1 is SEHNR and CDR2 is FQNEAQ in the germline V gene (reference sequence). With regard to this clonotype: The antigen is unknown.

What made the TCR beta cDNA was 5'RACE template switching with UMIs. After re-calling the 5' RACE reads, TCRdb lists one entry per CDR3 protein, DNA absent. This sample carries 300,000 to 500,000 distinct CDR3 sequences, with around 11% going to the ten biggest clones. Findings of the study overall: The share of CD8+ T cells held by dominant NKG2C+ clonotypes was roughly 1.0-8% in over 5 donors.

This receptor was obtained from a woman aged 45-60 years in good health. The chain recombines TRBV7-9 with TRBJ2-5; TCRdb outputs TRBD2, but without DNA this stays unchecked. The sequencing sample was made of blood T cells: a sorted CD56 or NKG2C T cell subset, CD4+ or CD8+ T cells, or bulk PBMC T cells (not recorded which). CDR3 sequence reads: CASSLLGGGETQYF.